A selection of T cell receptor beta chains follows, all from one sample in a study of post-analysis software for immune sequencing data. TCRdb reprocessed the PCR reads via MiXCR and lists one record per CDR3 protein. The repertoire holds over 300,000 distinct CDR3 sequences, with less than 40% as singletons. The sequencing sample was made of blood. The origin of the receptors is a girl aged 5 to 17 with multiple sclerosis. Both conserved end residues are part of each CDR3. The D gene is left open where the match is weak. Only some rows state a clone size, as once, few, many or a class for expanded clones.

V gene: TRBV7-3
clone size: -
J gene: TRBJ2-1
D gene: TRBD2
CDR3 protein: CASSPWREDEQFF
CDR3 DNA: TGTGCCAGCAGCCCCTGGCGGGAGGATGAGCAGTTCTTC

V gene: TRBV29-1
clone size: -
J gene: TRBJ2-7
D gene: -
CDR3 protein: CSGADADYEQYF
CDR3 DNA: TGCAGCGGTGCAGACGCTGACTACGAGCAGTACTTC

V gene: TRBV7-2
clone size: -
J gene: TRBJ2-1
D gene: TRBD2
CDR3 protein: CASSQRFSGGVGSYNEQFF
CDR3 DNA: TGTGCCAGCAGCCAGCGATTTAGCGGGGGGGTTGGGTCCTACAATGAGCAGTTCTTC

V gene: TRBV20-1
clone size: -
J gene: TRBJ2-5
D gene: -
CDR3 protein: CSARDPLRGETQYF
CDR3 DNA: TGCAGTGCTAGAGATCCCCTAAGAGGGGAGACCCAGTACTTC

V gene: TRBV7-9
clone size: -
J gene: TRBJ2-7
D gene: -
CDR3 protein: CASSLVASYEQYF
CDR3 DNA: TGTGCCAGCAGCTTAGTGGCATCCTACGAGCAGTACTTC

V gene: TRBV27
clone size: -
J gene: TRBJ2-7
D gene: TRBD1
CDR3 protein: CASSLSLGQGNEQYF
CDR3 DNA: TGTGCCAGCAGTTTATCGCTGGGACAGGGTAACGAGCAGTACTTC

V gene: TRBV27
clone size: few
J gene: TRBJ1-5
D gene: -
CDR3 protein: CASSILRNTPQHF
CDR3 DNA: TGTGCCAGCAGCATTCTGAGGAATACGCCCCAGCATTTT

V gene: TRBV12-3/TRBV12-4
clone size: -
J gene: TRBJ1-6
D gene: -
CDR3 protein: CASSRRGFGISPLHF
CDR3 DNA: TGTGCCAGCAGCCGAAGGGGTTTTGGCATTTCACCCCTCCACTTT

V gene: TRBV6-6
clone size: few
J gene: TRBJ1-2
D gene: TRBD1
CDR3 protein: CASSRRTGNLYYGYTF
CDR3 DNA: TGTGCCAGCAGTCGTCGGACAGGGAATTTGTACTATGGCTACACCTTC

V gene: TRBV7-2
clone size: -
J gene: TRBJ2-4
D gene: -
CDR3 protein: CASSLLAREQYF
CDR3 DNA: TGTGCCAGCAGCCTACTAGCTCGAGAGCAGTACTTC

V gene: TRBV29-1
clone size: few
J gene: TRBJ1-2
D gene: -
CDR3 protein: CSANAGQSNYGYTF
CDR3 DNA: TGCAGCGCGAACGCGGGTCAAAGTAACTATGGCTACACCTTC

V gene: TRBV7-9
clone size: -
J gene: TRBJ2-1
D gene: TRBD2
CDR3 protein: CASSLASGGVNEQFF
CDR3 DNA: TGTGCCAGCAGCTTAGCCAGCGGGGGGGTAAATGAGCAGTTCTTC

V gene: TRBV28
clone size: few
J gene: TRBJ2-1
D gene: -
CDR3 protein: CASSPGDRYNEQFF
CDR3 DNA: TGTGCCAGCAGTCCGGGGGATCGCTACAATGAGCAGTTCTTC

V gene: TRBV20-1
clone size: -
J gene: TRBJ2-4
D gene: TRBD1
CDR3 protein: CSARRTGRNIQYF
CDR3 DNA: TGCAGTGCTAGGAGGACAGGGAGGAACATTCAGTACTTC

V gene: TRBV4-2
clone size: many
J gene: TRBJ2-1
D gene: -
CDR3 protein: CASSQGADRGLSYNEQFF
CDR3 DNA: TGTGCCAGCAGCCAAGGAGCGGACCGGGGGTTATCCTACAATGAGCAGTTCTTC

V gene: TRBV9
clone size: -
J gene: TRBJ2-7
D gene: TRBD2
CDR3 protein: CASSAGLASYEQYF
CDR3 DNA: TGTGCCAGCAGCGCAGGACTAGCGAGCTACGAGCAGTACTTC

V gene: TRBV9
clone size: -
J gene: TRBJ2-6
D gene: -
CDR3 protein: CASRRDGGAESGSGANVLTF
CDR3 DNA: TGTGCCAGCAGAAGAGATGGCGGGGCCGAATCCGGCTCTGGGGCCAACGTCCTGACTTTC

V gene: TRBV29-1
clone size: -
J gene: TRBJ2-3
D gene: -
CDR3 protein: CSVEGTVKNTDTQYF
CDR3 DNA: TGCAGCGTTGAAGGGACAGTGAAAAACACAGATACGCAGTATTTT

V gene: TRBV6-5
clone size: -
J gene: TRBJ1-2
D gene: TRBD1
CDR3 protein: CASSQRQGGFYGYTF
CDR3 DNA: TGTGCCAGCAGTCAGAGACAGGGGGGATTCTATGGCTACACCTTC

V gene: TRBV20-1
clone size: -
J gene: TRBJ1-2
D gene: -
CDR3 protein: CSARTHTKGHGYTF
CDR3 DNA: TGCAGTGCTAGAACGCACACCAAAGGTCATGGCTACACCTTC

V gene: TRBV5-6
clone size: -
J gene: TRBJ1-1
D gene: -
CDR3 protein: CASSGIRGNTEAFF
CDR3 DNA: TGTGCCAGCAGCGGCATTAGGGGGAACACTGAAGCTTTCTTT

V gene: TRBV11-2
clone size: -
J gene: TRBJ2-1
D gene: -
CDR3 protein: CASSFPGVWKAGHNEQFF
CDR3 DNA: TGTGCCAGCAGCTTCCCTGGGGTATGGAAAGCCGGGCACAATGAGCAGTTCTTC

V gene: TRBV6-5
clone size: -
J gene: TRBJ2-5
D gene: -
CDR3 protein: CAPGFVETQYF
CDR3 DNA: TGTGCCCCCGGGTTTGTGGAGACCCAGTACTTC

V gene: TRBV10-3
clone size: -
J gene: TRBJ1-1
D gene: -
CDR3 protein: CAISQGKYTEAFF
CDR3 DNA: TGTGCCATCAGCCAGGGGAAGTACACTGAAGCTTTCTTT

V gene: TRBV10-2
clone size: -
J gene: TRBJ2-3
D gene: TRBD2
CDR3 protein: CASGTTSGGDTQYF
CDR3 DNA: TGCGCCAGCGGTACGACTAGCGGGGGAGATACGCAGTATTTT

V gene: TRBV6-2/TRBV6-3
clone size: few
J gene: TRBJ2-5
D gene: -
CDR3 protein: CASRGSYQETQYF
CDR3 DNA: TGTGCCAGCAGGGGGAGTTACCAAGAGACCCAGTACTTC

V gene: TRBV10-3
clone size: few
J gene: TRBJ2-1
D gene: -
CDR3 protein: CAIRGDVPRNEQFF
CDR3 DNA: TGTGCCATCAGGGGGGACGTACCGCGGAATGAGCAGTTCTTC

V gene: TRBV24-1
clone size: -
J gene: TRBJ2-2
D gene: -
CDR3 protein: CATRTENTGELFF
CDR3 DNA: TGTGCCACCAGGACGGAGAACACCGGGGAGCTGTTTTTT

V gene: TRBV12-3/TRBV12-4
clone size: -
J gene: TRBJ2-1
D gene: TRBD1
CDR3 protein: CASSLDAGGANEQFF
CDR3 DNA: TGTGCCAGCAGTTTAGATGCAGGGGGCGCGAATGAGCAGTTCTTC

V gene: TRBV28
clone size: -
J gene: TRBJ2-1
D gene: -
CDR3 protein: CASSFSLRTRGNEQFF
CDR3 DNA: TGTGCCAGCAGTTTCTCGCTCAGGACAAGGGGCAATGAGCAGTTCTTC

V gene: TRBV12-3/TRBV12-4
clone size: -
J gene: TRBJ2-3
D gene: -
CDR3 protein: CASSLAPWMEPSTDTQYF
CDR3 DNA: TGTGCCAGCAGTTTAGCCCCGTGGATGGAGCCTAGCACAGATACGCAGTATTTT

V gene: TRBV4-2
clone size: -
J gene: TRBJ2-3
D gene: -
CDR3 protein: CASSQGPPPDTQYF
CDR3 DNA: TGTGCCAGCAGCCAAGGGCCCCCCCCAGATACGCAGTATTTT

V gene: TRBV4-3
clone size: -
J gene: TRBJ2-5
D gene: TRBD1
CDR3 protein: CASSRTGASETQYF
CDR3 DNA: TGCGCCAGCAGCCGTACAGGGGCATCGGAGACCCAGTACTTC

V gene: TRBV12-5
clone size: -
J gene: TRBJ2-1
D gene: -
CDR3 protein: CASGQSYNEQFF
CDR3 DNA: TGTGCTAGTGGCCAATCCTACAATGAGCAGTTCTTC

V gene: TRBV5-1
clone size: -
J gene: TRBJ2-3
D gene: -
CDR3 protein: CASRSGGRPTDTQYF
CDR3 DNA: TGCGCCAGCAGGTCAGGGGGGCGCCCCACAGATACGCAGTATTTT

V gene: TRBV6-2/TRBV6-3
clone size: once
J gene: TRBJ2-1
D gene: -
CDR3 protein: CASSHQYANEQFF
CDR3 DNA: TGTGCCAGCAGCCATCAATACGCCAATGAGCAGTTCTTC

V gene: TRBV4-1
clone size: -
J gene: TRBJ2-6
D gene: -
CDR3 protein: CASSQDRGTGANVPTF
CDR3 DNA: TGCGCCAGCAGCCAAGATCGGGGGACCGGGGCCAACGTCCCGACTTTC

V gene: TRBV20-1
clone size: -
J gene: TRBJ2-1
D gene: -
CDR3 protein: CGVHGGPSSYNEQFF
CDR3 DNA: TGCGGTGTCCACGGGGGGCCGAGCTCCTACAATGAGCAGTTCTTC

V gene: TRBV6-6
clone size: once
J gene: TRBJ2-5
D gene: -
CDR3 protein: CASSYFFSDPSQETQYF
CDR3 DNA: TGTGCCAGCAGTTACTTCTTTTCGGACCCGTCGCAAGAGACCCAGTACTTC

V gene: TRBV6-2/TRBV6-3
clone size: few
J gene: TRBJ2-1
D gene: -
CDR3 protein: CASSYSSTGQDEQFF
CDR3 DNA: TGTGCCAGCAGTTACTCATCGACAGGACAAGATGAGCAGTTCTTC

V gene: TRBV12-3/TRBV12-4
clone size: -
J gene: TRBJ2-3
D gene: TRBD1
CDR3 protein: CTSSSGTGVGTDTQYF
CDR3 DNA: TGTACCAGCAGTTCGGGGACAGGGGTAGGCACAGATACGCAGTATTTT

V gene: TRBV29-1
clone size: few
J gene: TRBJ2-7
D gene: TRBD1
CDR3 protein: CSAGTGTGWYEQYF
CDR3 DNA: TGCAGCGCCGGAACCGGGACAGGGTGGTACGAGCAGTACTTC

V gene: TRBV5-1
clone size: few
J gene: TRBJ1-1
D gene: -
CDR3 protein: CASSFGQDSDEAFF
CDR3 DNA: TGCGCCAGCAGCTTCGGGCAGGATAGCGATGAAGCTTTCTTT

V gene: TRBV20-1
clone size: few
J gene: TRBJ2-1
D gene: -
CDR3 protein: CSAFGASSYNEQFF
CDR3 DNA: TGCAGTGCTTTCGGGGCCAGCTCCTACAATGAGCAGTTCTTC

V gene: TRBV7-2
clone size: -
J gene: TRBJ1-1
D gene: -
CDR3 protein: CASSLGGTLDTEAFF
CDR3 DNA: TGTGCCAGCAGCTTGGGAGGGACGTTGGACACTGAAGCTTTCTTT